What follows are 9 T cell receptor beta chains derived from one specimen sequenced in a study of blood T cell repertoires in COVID-19. The method was immunoSEQ multiplex PCR; TCRdb's version includes in-frame clones alone and lacks a portion of them. The repertoire consists of under 450,000 clones, with 70% to 90% occurring once and the leading ten covering over 10%. The sequenced sample consisted of peripheral blood. The origin of the receptors is a woman aged 45-59 years with COVID-19, enrolled during active disease.

V gene TRBV20-1 combines with J gene TRBJ1-4; unclear D gene. The germline V gene has CDR1 DFQATT and CDR2 SNEGSKA (reference sequence). V lost 4 bases and J 7 bases, leaving 7 bases between the germline ends. The CDR3 spans 11 residues. For the CDR3, the DNA is TGCAGTGCTACCCGAGGTGAAAAACTGTTTTTT. Translating gives CSATRGEKLFF.

The chain is built from TRBV9 and TRBJ1-2, with D maybe TRBD1 (5 bases). Deletions cut 4 bases from V and 4 bases from J, with 14 bases between. The CDR3 runs to 14 residues. Germline CDR1 is SGDLS and CDR2 is YYNGEE. CDR3 residues: CASSISSGGYGYTF. For the CDR3, the DNA is TGTGCCAGCAGCATAAGCTCCGGGGGCTATGGCTACACCTTC.

This clone was picked up one time. The chain carries TRBV6-5 and TRBJ2-2, with unresolved D. Germline loops: CDR1 MNHEY, CDR2 SVGAGI. V lost 7 bases and J 9 bases, leaving 18 bases between the germline ends. This CDR3 contains 14 residues. The CDR3 DNA sequence: TGTGCCAGCAACCCAACTCTACCCATTCGGGAGCTGTTTTTT. Protein sequence: CASNPTLPIRELFF.

This chain uses TRBV19 with TRBJ1-5, with 7 positions matching TRBD1. Germline CDR1 is LNHDA and CDR2 is SQIVND (reference sequence). This CDR3 is 12 amino acids long. Trimming cost V 8 bases and J 7 bases; bases outside gene matches: 5. Here the CDR3 reads CASSAGGQPQHF. DNA for the CDR3: TGTGCCAGTTCGGCAGGGGGGCAGCCCCAGCATTTT. The whole variable domain, remainder taken from reference TRBV19 and TRBJ1-5, is DGGITQSPKYLFRKEGQNVTLSCEQNLNHDAMYWYRQDPGQGLRLIYYSQIVNDFQKGDIAEGYSVSREKKESFPLTVTSAQKNPTAFYLCASSAGGQPQHFGDGTRLSIL.

V is TRBV12-5 and J is TRBJ2-7, with 8 bases that match TRBD1. The CDR3 length is 13 residues. Germline loops: CDR1 LGHNT, CDR2 FRNRAP. CDR3 amino acids: CASGTGNSYEQYF. The CDR3 nucleotides read TGTGCCTCGGGGACAGGTAATTCCTACGAGCAGTACTTC.

The chain uses TRBV9 and TRBJ1-2, with a weak D call TRBD1 (6 bases). Germline values: CDR1 SGDLS, CDR2 YYNGEE. The CDR3 covers 10 residues. V was shortened by 4 bases and J by 14 bases, with 12 bases between the two germline ends. CDR3 nucleotide sequence: TGTGCCAGCAGCCCGCGGACAGTGACCTTC. It yields the protein CASSPRTVTF.

The chain combines TRBV4-1 with TRBJ2-7; 7 nucleotides line up with TRBD1. CDR1 MGHRA and CDR2 YSYEKL come from the germline V gene. This CDR3 has 16 residues. V lost 1 base and J lost 1; bases outside the gene matches: 7. CDR3 DNA sequence: TGCGCCAGCAGCCAAGTTATGACAGGGCGATCCTACGAGCAGTACTTC. Its protein product is CASSQVMTGRSYEQYF.

This clone was seen more than once but under ten times. The chain joins TRBV19 to TRBJ1-3; D not resolved. This CDR3 region has 16 residues. Germline values: CDR1 LNHDA, CDR2 SQIVND (reference sequence). V was trimmed by 4 bases and J by 4 bases, leaving 17 bases between them. The CDR3 sequence is CASSTVLEVAGNTIYF. The CDR3 nucleotides read TGTGCCAGTAGTACGGTGCTGGAGGTGGCCGGAAACACCATATATTTT.

This chain joins TRBV6-1 and TRBJ2-7, with 11 bases aligning to TRBD2. The germline CDR1 and CDR2 sequences are MNHNS and SASEGT. With V trimmed by 2 bases and J by 2 bases, 2 bases remained unmatched. The CDR3 spans 15 residues. CDR3 sequence (DNA): TGTGCCAGCAGTGAACTAGCGGGGGGCCCCTACGAGCAGTACTTC. It specifies CASSELAGGPYEQYF.